What follows are 18 T cell receptor beta chains derived from one specimen sequenced in a study of long-term antiretroviral therapy in people with HIV. Survey-level resolution applied to immunoSEQ assay v3.0. Repertoires were generated with immunoSEQ multiplex PCR, while TCRdb's copy carries only in-frame clones and drops some. The sample yields about 33,000 clones, about 96% seen once. Sequenced here: unsorted PBMCs, sampled 6.5 to 6.6 years after starting antiretroviral therapy. All receptors derive from a man under 40 with HIV.

The genes are TRBV5-1 and TRBJ2-3; unclear D gene. The germline V gene encodes CDR1 SGHRS and CDR2 YFSETQ. Trimming took 4 bases from V and 0 from J, leaving 18 bases between them. The CDR3 totals 17 residues. The CDR3 protein is CASSRLPGSPSTDTQYF. For the CDR3, the DNA is TGCGCCAGCAGCCGACTTCCTGGCAGCCCCAGCACAGATACGCAGTATTTT.

The chain links TRBV7-2 to TRBJ2-1; 7 bases are shared with TRBD1. This CDR3 has 17 residues. V trimming: 5 bases; J trimming: 0 bases; junction bases outside the gene matches: 10. Germline V CDR1 and CDR2: SGHTA, FQGNSA. The CDR3 loop reads CASSLSQGTSSYNEQFF. In nucleotides, the CDR3 is TGTGCCAGCAGCCTTTCACAGGGGACGAGCTCCTACAATGAGCAGTTCTTC.

The V gene is TRBV7-2, the J gene TRBJ2-1; D is uncertain. The germline CDR1 and CDR2 sequences are SGHTA and FQGNSA. Trimming cost V 1 base and J 6 bases, with 16 bases left between them. This CDR3 contains 16 residues. The CDR3 DNA sequence: TGTGCCAGCAGCTTAGTAGGCTTGGGTCCCCTCAATGAGCAGTTCTTC. It yields the protein CASSLVGLGPLNEQFF.

This clone was picked up one time. This CDR3 reads CASSSPGQGASTEAFF. The CDR3, as DNA: TGTGCCAGCAGTAGCCCGGGACAGGGGGCGAGCACTGAAGCTTTCTTT. The chain carries TRBV13 and TRBJ1-1; 12 bases fit TRBD1. CDR1 is PRHDT, CDR2 FYEKMQ, per germline (reference sequence). This CDR3 region has 16 residues. J lost 4 bases, V lost 6 bases, and 9 bases had no gene match.

The chain employs TRBV11-3 and TRBJ2-2, with TRBD1 matching 8 bases. The CDR3 runs 13 residues. Germline trimming cut 4 bases from V and 5 bases from J; bases unmatched to any gene: 0. Germline CDR1 reads SGHNT; CDR2 reads YENEEA. The CDR3 nucleotides read TGTGCCAGCAGCTGGACAGGGACCGGGGAGCTGTTTTTT. It specifies CASSWTGTGELFF. Complete variable domain (other parts from reference TRBV11-3 and TRBJ2-2): EAGVVQSPRYKIIEKKQPVAFWCNPISGHNTLYWYLQNLGQGPELLIRYENEEAVDDSQLPKDRFSAERLKGVDSTLKIQPAELGDSAVYLCASSWTGTGELFFGEGSRLTVL.

This clone was counted once. The gene calls are TRBV6-4 and TRBJ2-2; D remains ambiguous. Germline V gene data show CDR1 as MRHNA and CDR2 as SNTAGT. The germline V and J ends were trimmed by 2 bases and 3 bases, with 10 bases remaining between them. The CDR3 length is 15 residues. The CDR3 nucleotides are TGTGCCAGCAGTGACGGTATTGCGGACACCGGGGAGCTGTTTTTT. Protein product: CASSDGIADTGELFF.

The V gene is TRBV11-2, the J gene TRBJ2-5; 9 bases are shared with TRBD2. Germline CDR1 reads SGHAT; CDR2 reads FQNNGV. V shed 2 bases, J shed 5 bases, and the junction held 3 bases outside the gene matches. This CDR3 region has 14 residues. This CDR3 reads CASSLSAGGETQYF. The CDR3 coding sequence is TGTGCCAGCAGCTTAAGTGCGGGAGGGGAGACCCAGTACTTC. The full variable domain, with the rest looked up from reference TRBV11-2 and TRBJ2-5, is EAGVAQSPRYKIIEKRQSVAFWCNPISGHATLYWYQQILGQGPKLLIQFQNNGVVDDSQLPKDRFSAERLKGVDSTLKIQPAKLEDSAVYLCASSLSAGGETQYFGPGTRLLVL.

The chain links TRBV2 to TRBJ2-2; TRBD1 agrees at 7 bases. Germline CDR1 and CDR2: SNHLY and FYNNEI. CDR3 length equals 15 residues. J lost 0 bases, V lost 10 bases, and 8 bases had no gene match. The CDR3 DNA follows: TGTGCCACCACTTCCGGGACAGCGAACACCGGGGAGCTGTTTTTT. Protein: CATTSGTANTGELFF.

This chain joins TRBV6-5 and TRBJ2-3, with TRBD2 identical over 10 bases. The CDR3 is 14 amino acids. In germline, CDR1 is MNHEY, CDR2 SVGAGI. The J segment lost 3 bases and the V segment lost 7 bases, leaving 4 bases of the junction unmatched. The CDR3 here is CASTRTSGTDTQYF. DNA of the CDR3: TGTGCCAGCACTCGGACTAGCGGTACAGATACGCAGTATTTT.

V gene TRBV5-1 combines with J gene TRBJ2-5; D ambiguous. The CDR3 extends over 11 amino acids. The germline gives CDR1 SGHRS, CDR2 YFSETQ. V gave up 7 bases and J gave up 3 bases, with 7 bases separating them. The CDR3 nucleotides read TGCGCCAGCCGGCTAGAAGAGACCCAGTACTTC. Its protein product is CASRLEETQYF.

V usage is TRBV5-4 and J usage is TRBJ2-1, with D tentatively TRBD2 (5 bases). CDR1 and CDR2 (germline): SGHNT, YYREEE (reference sequence). The CDR3 is made up of 14 amino acids. V lost 4 bases to trimming and J lost 2 bases, with 10 bases between them. This CDR3 is CASSPSGTYNEQFF. The CDR3 nucleotides read TGTGCCAGCAGCCCCTCCGGGACCTACAATGAGCAGTTCTTC.

The V call is TRBV5-1, the J call TRBJ2-7; tentative D call: TRBD2 (6 bases). V was clipped by 5 bases and J by 1 base, with 16 bases between them. Germline V CDR1 and CDR2: SGHRS, YFSETQ. The CDR3 runs 15 residues. The CDR3 protein is CASRGLWDLSYEQYF. CDR3 coding DNA: TGCGCCAGCAGGGGTCTGTGGGACTTATCCTACGAGCAGTACTTC.

This clone appeared a single time. V is TRBV10-3 and J is TRBJ2-7; 16 positions agree with TRBD2. The CDR3 extends over 18 amino acids. Trimming removed 5 bases from V and 1 base from J; junction bases left unmatched: 8. Germline V lookup: CDR1 ENHRY, CDR2 SYGVKD. CDR3: CAISPGTSGRAPSYEQYF. In nucleotides, the CDR3 is TGTGCCATCAGTCCCGGGACTAGCGGGAGGGCCCCTTCCTACGAGCAGTACTTC.

This sequence joins TRBV6-5 and TRBJ1-2, with D perhaps matching TRBD1 (5 bases). Deletions cut 5 bases from V and 3 bases from J, with 16 bases between. Germline CDR1 reads MNHEY; CDR2 reads SVGAGI. This CDR3 is 15 amino acids long. For the CDR3, the DNA is TGTGCCAGCAGTCGTCCCGGGACCCGGGACTATGGCTACACCTTC. Translated: CASSRPGTRDYGYTF.

This clone was recorded only once. The CDR3: CASSLAPTGVITGELFF. CDR3 bases: TGCGCCAGCAGCTTGGCCCCGACAGGGGTAATCACCGGGGAGCTGTTTTTT. This chain connects TRBV4-3 to TRBJ2-2, with TRBD1 identical over 8 bases. CDR1 is LGHNA, CDR2 YSLEER, per germline. Trimming took 5 bases from V and 4 from J; bases not matched to a gene: 12. The CDR3 is 17 amino acids.

This chain connects TRBV29-1 to TRBJ1-1; no clear D gene. Germline loops: CDR1 SQVTM, CDR2 ANQGSEA. This CDR3 spans 13 amino acids. Written as DNA, the CDR3 is TGCGTTGGCATGGATACGATGAACACTGAAGCTTTCTTT. Its translation is CVGMDTMNTEAFF.

This sequence joins TRBV7-2 and TRBJ2-7; tentative D call: TRBD1 (6 bases). The length of the CDR3 is 13 residues. The V gene lost 6 bases and the J gene lost 6 bases, with 15 bases spanning the gap. CDR1 and CDR2 (germline): SGHTA, FQGNSA. The CDR3 sequence: CASRQTGTREQYF. The CDR3 DNA sequence: TGTGCCAGCAGGCAAACAGGGACCCGCGAGCAGTACTTC.

This clone has a handful of counts. The chain is built from TRBV4-3 and TRBJ2-7; 11 bases are shared with TRBD2. Germline assignment: CDR1 LGHNA and CDR2 YSLEER. V was clipped by 4 bases and J by 2 bases; unmatched bases: 10. The CDR3 totals 17 residues. The CDR3 protein is CASSRDDSGGAPYEQYF. The CDR3 DNA reads TGCGCCAGCAGCCGTGATGATAGCGGGGGGGCACCCTACGAGCAGTACTTC.